The rows below give T cell receptor beta chains drawn from one sample of a study of PD-1 blockade in classical Hodgkin lymphoma. Clones were read by immunoSEQ multiplex PCR, and TCRdb kept only the in-frame ones, dropping some. The data contain around 60,000 clones, more than 90% of them singletons. This specimen consisted of peripheral blood mononuclear cells (PBMCs), obtained before the fourth cycle of nivolumab. The receptors derive from a human donor with classical Hodgkin lymphoma. The CDR3 runs from the conserved cysteine through the conserved F or W. Fields, in order: D gene, clone size, CDR3 length, V gene, J gene, CDR3 protein, CDR3 DNA. The D gene is left open where the match is weak. Part of the rows lack a size; the others show once, few, many or a class for expanded clones.

TRBD2	-	16	TRBV7-9	TRBJ2-5	CASSWIGLEKQETQYF	TGTGCCAGCAGCTGGATAGGACTAGAAAAACAAGAGACCCAGTACTTC
-	-	12	TRBV18	TRBJ2-7	CASSPTGYEQYF	TGTGCCAGCTCACCAACAGGCTACGAGCAGTACTTC
-	-	12	TRBV7-7	TRBJ2-3	CASSPGGVPQYF	TGTGCCAGCAGCCCCGGCGGGGTCCCGCAGTATTTT
TRBD1	-	13	TRBV2	TRBJ2-7	CASSGDSSYEQYF	TGTGCCAGCAGTGGGGACAGCTCCTACGAGCAGTACTTC
-	once	15	TRBV4-1	TRBJ2-2	CASSPRTAKTGELFF	TGCGCCAGCAGCCCCAGGACAGCTAAGACCGGGGAGCTGTTTTTT
-	-	14	TRBV18	TRBJ1-1	CASSAGTLNTEAFF	TGTGCCAGCTCAGCAGGAACTTTGAACACTGAAGCTTTCTTT
-	-	11	TRBV19	TRBJ2-1	CASSISYEQFF	TGTGCCAGTAGTATTAGTTATGAGCAGTTCTTC
-	-	13	TRBV27	TRBJ1-2	CASSRGTVYGYTF	TGTGCCAGCAGTAGGGGGACGGTTTATGGCTACACCTTC
TRBD2	-	16	TRBV2	TRBJ2-4	CASSEARGAAKNIQYF	TGTGCCAGCAGTGAAGCGCGGGGGGCAGCCAAAAACATTCAGTACTTC
-	-	16	TRBV10-3	TRBJ2-3	CAISTRRQGGVDTQYF	TGTGCCATCAGTACAAGACGACAGGGAGGGGTTGATACGCAGTATTTT
TRBD2	-	15	TRBV30	TRBJ2-1	CAWSASGRARNEQFF	TGTGCCTGGAGCGCGAGCGGGAGGGCCCGGAATGAGCAGTTCTTC
TRBD2	-	15	TRBV19	TRBJ2-5	CASSFYGGARETQYF	TGTGCCAGTAGTTTCTACGGGGGGGCCAGGGAGACCCAGTACTTC
-	-	14	TRBV10-3	TRBJ2-5	CAKGDGWVRETQYF	TGTGCCAAAGGGGACGGCTGGGTTCGGGAGACCCAGTACTTC
-	-	15	TRBV5-1	TRBJ2-3	CASSPEIGGTDTQYF	TGCGCCAGCAGCCCCGAGATAGGTGGCACAGATACGCAGTATTTT
-	-	17	TRBV28	TRBJ1-5	CASRRRGYGYSNQPQHF	TGTGCCAGCAGAAGAAGGGGATACGGGTATAGCAATCAGCCCCAGCATTTT
TRBD2	-	17	TRBV15	TRBJ2-3	CATSRGGAGGRTDTQYF	TGTGCCACCAGCAGAGGAGGGGCGGGGGGGCGCACAGATACGCAGTATTTT
TRBD2	-	16	TRBV28	TRBJ2-7	CASSPRGRGSSYEQYF	TGTGCCAGCAGTCCTAGAGGGCGGGGGAGCTCCTACGAGCAGTACTTC
-	once	14	TRBV9	TRBJ2-7	CASSVRLESDEQYF	TGTGCCAGCAGCGTACGCCTTGAGAGCGACGAGCAGTACTTC
-	-	13	TRBV11-3	TRBJ2-3	CASSLGRTDTQYF	TGTGCCAGCAGCTTAGGGCGAACAGATACGCAGTATTTT
TRBD1	-	15	TRBV2	TRBJ2-7	CASTRDSPISYEQYF	TGTGCCAGCACGAGGGACAGTCCAATCTCCTACGAGCAGTACTTC
-	-	13	TRBV10-3	TRBJ2-1	CAISGVNYNEQFF	TGTGCCATCAGTGGAGTTAACTACAATGAGCAGTTCTTC
-	-	13	TRBV2	TRBJ2-7	CASSESSIYEQYF	TGTGCCAGCAGTGAATCGTCGATCTACGAGCAGTACTTC
TRBD2	-	15	TRBV5-1	TRBJ2-7	CASSSLAGVTYEQYF	TGCGCCAGCAGCTCACTAGCGGGAGTTACCTACGAGCAGTACTTC
-	-	16	TRBV10-3	TRBJ2-3	CAIAALRSASTDTQYF	TGTGCCATCGCAGCATTACGTAGCGCTAGCACAGATACGCAGTATTTT
-	-	15	TRBV18	TRBJ2-2	CASSPRRANTGELFF	TGTGCCAGCTCACCAAGACGGGCGAACACCGGGGAGCTGTTTTTT
-	-	13	TRBV27	TRBJ2-7	CASSFGRGYEQYF	TGTGCCAGCAGTTTCGGACGGGGCTACGAGCAGTACTTC
TRBD2	-	16	TRBV10-1	TRBJ2-2	CASSGSSGGATGELFF	TGCGCCAGCAGTGGGAGTAGCGGGGGGGCGACCGGGGAGCTGTTTTTT
-	-	15	TRBV5-4	TRBJ2-1	CASSFQAGPFNEQFF	TGTGCCAGCAGCTTCCAGGCAGGCCCCTTCAATGAGCAGTTCTTC
-	-	15	TRBV6-5	TRBJ2-2	CASRRQEVNTGELFF	TGTGCCAGCAGGAGGCAGGAGGTGAACACCGGGGAGCTGTTTTTT
-	-	16	TRBV18	TRBJ1-5	CASSPTGPRAGQPQHF	TGTGCCAGCTCACCCACGGGTCCCAGGGCCGGTCAGCCCCAGCATTTT
-	-	14	TRBV7-2	TRBJ1-6	CASSLGGVESPLHF	TGTGCCAGCAGCTTAGGTGGGGTGGAGTCACCCCTCCACTTT
TRBD2	-	15	TRBV19	TRBJ2-2	CASSPGLAGIGELFF	TGTGCCAGTAGTCCGGGACTAGCGGGGATCGGGGAGCTGTTTTTT
TRBD2	-	21	TRBV15	TRBJ2-3	CATSRDQPGSLAGGLIDTQYF	TGTGCCACCAGCAGAGACCAACCAGGGTCGCTAGCGGGAGGGCTCATAGATACGCAGTATTTT
-	once	13	TRBV6-1	TRBJ1-1	CASSERPGTEAFF	TGTGCCAGCAGTGAAAGGCCAGGGACTGAAGCTTTCTTT
TRBD2	-	13	TRBV29-1	TRBJ2-7	CSVVGSGGYEQYF	TGCAGCGTTGTTGGCAGCGGGGGGTACGAGCAGTACTTC
TRBD2	-	18	TRBV19	TRBJ2-5	CASSSALSGNPKEETQYF	TGTGCCAGTAGTTCCGCCCTAAGCGGGAACCCCAAGGAAGAGACCCAGTACTTC
-	-	16	TRBV19	TRBJ1-2	CASSITLASPNYGYTF	TGTGCCAGTAGTATTACGCTCGCGAGTCCTAACTATGGCTACACCTTC
TRBD1	-	15	TRBV19	TRBJ2-5	CASSRAGTAQETQYF	TGTGCCAGTAGTAGAGCCGGGACAGCACAAGAGACCCAGTACTTC
TRBD1	once	15	TRBV2	TRBJ2-3	CASRPGQGNTDTQYF	TGTGCCAGCAGACCGGGACAGGGAAACACAGATACGCAGTATTTT
-	-	12	TRBV19	TRBJ2-7	CASGAGNYEQYF	TGTGCCAGTGGGGCGGGAAACTACGAGCAGTACTTC
-	-	11	TRBV6-1	TRBJ2-4	CASSVTDLQYF	TGTGCCAGCAGTGTAACAGATCTTCAGTACTTC
-	-	15	TRBV7-2	TRBJ2-5	CASSPQLRNQETQYF	TGTGCCAGCAGCCCCCAGCTCAGAAACCAAGAGACCCAGTACTTC
-	-	16	TRBV19	TRBJ1-2	CASSTPPHRLNYGYTF	TGTGCCAGTAGTACCCCCCCACATCGGCTTAACTATGGCTACACCTTC
-	-	16	TRBV27	TRBJ1-3	CASRPVGTGSGNTIYF	TGTGCCAGCAGACCCGTTGGAACGGGGTCAGGAAACACCATATATTTT
-	-	14	TRBV5-5	TRBJ2-2	CASSWDQNTGELFF	TGTGCCAGCAGTTGGGACCAGAACACCGGGGAGCTGTTTTTT
-	-	15	TRBV9	TRBJ2-1	CASSVGGYLFEEQFF	TGTGCCAGCAGCGTTGGGGGGTACTTATTCGAAGAGCAGTTCTTC
-	-	16	TRBV7-9	TRBJ1-1	CASSSRDIHMNTEAFF	TGTGCCAGCAGCTCCCGGGACATTCACATGAACACTGAAGCTTTCTTT
TRBD2	few	16	TRBV4-2	TRBJ2-1	CASSQDWASSGNEQFF	TGTGCCAGCAGCCAAGATTGGGCGTCTAGCGGGAATGAGCAGTTCTTC
-	-	17	TRBV4-1	TRBJ2-1	CASSQHIGGTTYNEQFF	TGCGCCAGCAGCCAACACATAGGAGGGACCACTTACAATGAGCAGTTCTTC
-	once	16	TRBV15	TRBJ2-3	CATSRDQSGGTDTQYF	TGTGCCACCAGCAGAGATCAAAGTGGGGGCACAGATACGCAGTATTTT
TRBD1	-	14	TRBV6-6	TRBJ2-3	CASRATGPTATQYF	TGTGCCAGCCGAGCGACAGGGCCTACCGCTACGCAGTATTTT
TRBD1	-	18	TRBV18	TRBJ2-3	CASSPPDGGTGAKRGQYF	TGTGCCAGCTCCCCTCCTGATGGGGGGACAGGGGCCAAACGGGGGCAGTATTTT
TRBD2	once	14	TRBV6-6	TRBJ2-5	CASIESGAQETQYF	TGTGCCAGCATCGAGAGCGGGGCCCAAGAGACCCAGTACTTC
-	-	14	TRBV4-1	TRBJ2-5	CASSGSGAQETQYF	TGCGCCAGCAGCGGGTCGGGGGCCCAAGAGACCCAGTACTTC
TRBD1	-	14	TRBV28	TRBJ2-7	CASSTGQGYYEQYF	TGTGCCAGCAGTACGGGACAGGGGTACTACGAGCAGTACTTC